The entry below describes one TCR beta chain. Libraries were prepared by immunoSEQ multiplex PCR; TCRdb keeps only in-frame clonotypes and omits some of them. The sample lists tens of thousands of clones, nearly 96% occurring once. The data belong to a study of technical replicates of blood from a few donors. The material sequenced was T cells isolated from PBMCs. This receptor was obtained from a human donor in good health.

The CDR3 DNA follows: TGCGCCAGCAGCTGGACTCTAAACACTGAAGCTTTCTTT. It yields the protein CASSWTLNTEAFF. This chain connects TRBV5-1 to TRBJ1-1, with unresolved D. Germline CDR1 SGHRS, CDR2 YFSETQ. The CDR3 runs 13 residues. Trimming took off 3 bases at V and 2 bases at J, with 8 bases between the two ends.